This TCR beta chain stems from a study of metastatic and nonmetastatic thyroid tumors. Germline CDR1 reads MNHEY; CDR2 reads SMNVEV (reference sequence). This CDR3 has 14 amino acids. V gave up 3 bases and J gave up 0 bases, with 8 bases separating them. There were no patients who had received any treatment before thyroid surgery. TCRdb re-clonotyped the PCR reads through MiXCR. The data contain 30,000 to 40,000 clones, approximately 20% of them singletons. In its sample, this clone was seen many times. The clonotype was recovered from a female donor with papillary thyroid cancer or a benign thyroid nodule (not recorded which). Some clones in this sample may be carry-over from other donors' samples. The sequencing input was blood. This rearrangement joins TRBV27 to TRBJ1-1, with unresolved D. The CDR3, as DNA: TGTGCCAGCAGTTTTGGTGGGATGAACACTGAAGCTTTCTTT. Translating gives CASSFGGMNTEAFF.